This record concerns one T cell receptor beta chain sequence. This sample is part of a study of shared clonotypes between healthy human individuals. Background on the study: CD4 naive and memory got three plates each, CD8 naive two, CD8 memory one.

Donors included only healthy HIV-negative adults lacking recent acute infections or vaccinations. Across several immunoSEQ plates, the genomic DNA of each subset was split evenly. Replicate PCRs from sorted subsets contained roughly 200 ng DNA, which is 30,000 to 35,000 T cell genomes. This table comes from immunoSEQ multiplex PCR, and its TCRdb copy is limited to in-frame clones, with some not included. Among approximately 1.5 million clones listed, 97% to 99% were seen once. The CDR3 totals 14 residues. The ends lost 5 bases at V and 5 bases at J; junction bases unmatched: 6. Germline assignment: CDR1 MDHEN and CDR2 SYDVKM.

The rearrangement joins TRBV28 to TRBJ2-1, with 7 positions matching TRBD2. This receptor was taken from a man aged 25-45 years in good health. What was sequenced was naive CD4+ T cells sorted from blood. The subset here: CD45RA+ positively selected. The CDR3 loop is CASSIKRDHNEQFF. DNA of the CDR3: TGTGCCAGCAGTATAAAGCGGGATCACAATGAGCAGTTCTTC.